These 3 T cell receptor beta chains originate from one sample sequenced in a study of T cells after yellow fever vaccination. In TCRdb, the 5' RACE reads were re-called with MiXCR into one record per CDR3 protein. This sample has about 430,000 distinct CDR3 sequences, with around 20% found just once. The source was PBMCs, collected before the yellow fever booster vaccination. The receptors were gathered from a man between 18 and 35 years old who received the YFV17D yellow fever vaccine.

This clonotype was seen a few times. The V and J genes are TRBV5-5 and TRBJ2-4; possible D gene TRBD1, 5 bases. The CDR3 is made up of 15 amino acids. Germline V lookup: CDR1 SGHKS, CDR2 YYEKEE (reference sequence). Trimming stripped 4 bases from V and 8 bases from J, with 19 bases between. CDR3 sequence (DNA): TGTGCCAGCAGCGGCGCCAGGGATCCCCCCCACATTCAGTACTTC. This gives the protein CASSGARDPPHIQYF.

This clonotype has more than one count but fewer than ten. This chain's CDR3 is CASTPAYSTEAFF. CDR3 bases: TGTGCCAGCACTCCAGCCTATAGCACTGAAGCTTTCTTT. The chain couples TRBV6-5 to TRBJ1-1; D gene ambiguous. The germline V and J ends were trimmed by 7 bases and 4 bases, with 13 bases remaining between them. In germline, CDR1 is MNHEY, CDR2 SVGAGI. This CDR3 spans 13 amino acids.

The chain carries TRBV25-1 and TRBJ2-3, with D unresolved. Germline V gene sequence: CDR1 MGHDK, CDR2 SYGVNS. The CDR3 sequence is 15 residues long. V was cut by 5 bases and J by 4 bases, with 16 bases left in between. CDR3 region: CASSTSGGTSDTQYF. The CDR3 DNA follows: TGTGCCAGCAGTACCTCGGGCGGTACCTCAGATACGCAGTATTTT.